The 6 T cell receptor beta chains reported below all come from one sample, sequenced in a study of regulatory T cells in long-lasting Graves disease. HTBI primers from iRepertoire and Arm-PCR of CDR3 regions yielded the TCR beta libraries. Each CDR3 protein is one row after TCRdb ran MiXCR on the multiplex PCR reads. The sample has roughly 500,000 distinct CDR3 sequences, roughly 20% seen once. Time point reported: persistent/refractory GD, antithyroid drugs over 5 years with positive TRAb. Extracted RNA from PBMCs served as the source of the TCR library. The sequences come from peripheral blood mononuclear cells (PBMCs), collected when the disease was refractory, from a patient treated with antithyroid drugs. These receptors were collected from a female donor with Graves disease.

The genes are TRBV9 and TRBJ2-7; weak D call: TRBD1 (5 bases). CDR1 is SGDLS and CDR2 is YYNGEE in the germline V gene. Trimming left V 1 base short and J 6 bases short, with 11 bases between. CDR3 length equals 13 residues. CDR3 in amino acids: CASSVTQGSEQYF. CDR3 DNA sequence: TGTGCCAGCAGCGTAACGCAGGGCAGCGAGCAGTACTTC.

The chain combines TRBV6-2 or TRBV6-3 with TRBJ2-7; 8 positions match TRBD1. This CDR3 is 14 amino acids long. The germline V gene has CDR1 MNHEY and CDR2 SVGEGT. V lost 8 bases to trimming and J lost 3 bases; unmatched junction nucleotides: 9. The CDR3 region has the DNA TGTGCCAGCGGAAGACCTGGACAGGGCTACGAGCAGTACTTC. Translating gives CASGRPGQGYEQYF.

This clonotype was counted a few times. The chain is built from TRBV28 and TRBJ2-7, with TRBD2 identical over 9 bases. CDR3 size: 17 residues. The germline gives CDR1 MDHEN, CDR2 SYDVKM. V lost 3 bases to trimming and J lost 2 bases; unmatched junction nucleotides: 11. CDR3 residues: CASSFTPSGTLTYEQYF. In nucleotides, the CDR3 is TGTGCCAGCAGTTTTACGCCTAGCGGGACTCTAACCTACGAGCAGTACTTC.

Ten or more counts support this clonotype. The J gene is TRBJ1-4, the V gene TRBV28; D gene unclear. The CDR3 is 15 amino acids. Deletions cut 8 bases from V and 7 bases from J, with 20 bases between. Germline V CDR1 and CDR2: MDHEN, SYDVKM. Here the CDR3 DNA reads TGTGCCAGCGGAACCTCGCGGGTGCATGCTGAAAAACTGTTTTTT. It specifies CASGTSRVHAEKLFF. The full variable domain, in which reference TRBV28 and TRBJ1-4 provide the parts outside the CDR3, is DVKVTQSSRYLVKRTGEKVFLECVQDMDHENMFWYRQDPGLGLRLIYFSYDVKMKEKGDIPEGYSVSREKKERFSLILESASTNQTSMYLCASGTSRVHAEKLFFGSGTQLSVL.

This clonotype showed up just a few times. The chain joins TRBV28 to TRBJ2-7; 8 positions match TRBD2. The J segment lost 4 bases and the V segment lost 3 bases, leaving 5 bases of the junction unmatched. CDR1 and CDR2 (germline): MDHEN, SYDVKM. CDR3 length equals 14 residues. The CDR3 DNA follows: TGTGCCAGCAGTTTCCAGCGGGAGCTATACGAGCAGTACTTC. Its protein is CASSFQRELYEQYF.

This clonotype occurred many times. The CDR3 loop reads CASSFDQREETQYF. The CDR3 DNA sequence: TGTGCCAGCAGTTTCGATCAGCGTGAAGAGACCCAGTACTTC. The J gene is TRBJ2-5, the V gene TRBV28; D is ambiguous. CDR3 length: 14 amino acids. The V end lost 3 bases, the J end lost 3 bases, and 11 bases lay between the germline ends. The V gene's germline CDR1 is MDHEN and CDR2 SYDVKM.